This passage covers 10 T cell receptor beta chains from one sample sequenced in a study of cytomegalovirus exposure and HLA in healthy donors. 13 Jbeta primers and 60 Vbeta primers were used for the PCR. TCRdb keeps only in-frame clones here, not all; method: immunoSEQ multiplex PCR. Among hundreds of thousands of clones listed, under 80% were seen once. Sequencing was performed on PBMCs. The receptors were gathered from a female donor in good health and CMV-seronegative.

The chain joins TRBV19 to TRBJ2-7; a weak D match, TRBD2 (5 bases). The CDR3 has 14 residues. Trimming cost V 6 bases and J 3 bases, with 15 bases left between them. CDR1 LNHDA and CDR2 SQIVND come from the germline V gene (reference sequence). The chain's CDR3 is CASSMLLEGYEQYF. The CDR3 nucleotides read TGTGCCAGTAGCATGCTCCTCGAGGGCTACGAGCAGTACTTC.

This clone has a handful of counts. The CDR3 nucleotides read TGTGCCAGTAAGCCGACAGCAACTAATGAAAAACTGTTTTTT. It yields the protein CASKPTATNEKLFF. This chain links TRBV19 with TRBJ1-4, with a tentative D call TRBD1 (5 bases). V was trimmed by 7 bases and J by 0 bases, leaving 9 bases between them. There are 14 residues in the CDR3. Germline V CDR1 and CDR2: LNHDA, SQIVND (reference sequence).

This rearrangement joins TRBV29-1 to TRBJ1-1; no clear D gene. CDR1 is SQVTM, CDR2 ANQGSEA, per germline. This CDR3 contains 12 residues. V was clipped by 7 bases and J by 0 bases, with 9 bases between them. CDR3 sequence reads: CSGETMNTEAFF. In DNA, the CDR3 is TGCAGCGGAGAAACCATGAACACTGAAGCTTTCTTT. The full variable domain, its missing parts supplied by reference TRBV29-1 and TRBJ1-1, is SAVISQKPSRDICQRGTSLTIQCQVDSQVTMMFWYRQQPGQSLTLIATANQGSEATYESGFVIDKFPISRPNLTFSTLTVSNMSPEDSSIYLCSGETMNTEAFFGQGTRLTVV.

The chain couples TRBV19 to TRBJ1-1; no clear D. V lost 0 bases and J 1 base, leaving 6 bases between the germline ends. Germline assignment: CDR1 LNHDA and CDR2 SQIVND (reference sequence). The CDR3 sequence is 14 residues long. Here the CDR3 DNA reads TGTGCCAGTAGTATAGACAGTACGAACACTGAAGCTTTCTTT. Translating gives CASSIDSTNTEAFF. The variable domain in full, completed from reference TRBV19 and TRBJ1-1, reads DGGITQSPKYLFRKEGQNVTLSCEQNLNHDAMYWYRQDPGQGLRLIYYSQIVNDFQKGDIAEGYSVSREKKESFPLTVTSAQKNPTAFYLCASSIDSTNTEAFFGQGTRLTVV.

The CDR3 protein is CASSLFSGRPTGELFF. CDR3 nucleotides: TGTGCCAGCAGTTTATTCAGCGGGAGGCCCACCGGGGAGCTGTTTTTT. The V call is TRBV28, the J call TRBJ2-2, with 9 bases matching TRBD2. Germline trimming cut 1 base from V and 4 bases from J; bases unmatched to any gene: 4. The CDR3 has 16 residues. In germline, CDR1 is MDHEN, CDR2 SYDVKM.

The chain combines TRBV6-1 with TRBJ2-5; D is perhaps TRBD1 (6 bases). The J call could be wrong; TRBJ2-7 is a better fit for the DNA end. The germline CDR1 and CDR2 sequences are MNHNS and SASEGT. The CDR3 has 16 residues. The CDR3 loop reads CASSEDSTGSSYEQYF. The CDR3 DNA sequence: TGTGCCAGCAGTGAAGACTCGACAGGAAGCTCCTACGAGCAGTACTTC.

The sample holds a few counts of this clone. The rearrangement joins TRBV15 to TRBJ2-7, with 7 bases fitting TRBD1. Germline assignment: CDR1 LNHNV and CDR2 YYDKDF (reference sequence). J lost 0 bases, V lost 5 bases, and 10 bases had no gene match. The CDR3 is 16 amino acids. The CDR3 loop reads CATSGLEGQSSYEQYF. CDR3 coding DNA: TGTGCCACCAGCGGCCTAGAGGGACAGTCCTCCTACGAGCAGTACTTC. The variable domain in full, with the rest retrieved from reference TRBV15 and TRBJ2-7, is DAMVIQNPRYQVTQFGKPVTLSCSQTLNHNVMYWYQQKSSQAPKLLFHYYDKDFNNEADTPDNFQSRRPNTSFCFLDIRSPGLGDTAMYLCATSGLEGQSSYEQYFGPGTRLTVT.

The rearrangement joins TRBV9 to TRBJ1-1; D is unclear. V lost 0 bases and J 1 base, leaving 13 bases between the germline ends. CDR3 length: 16 amino acids. CDR1 is SGDLS and CDR2 is YYNGEE in the germline V gene. The CDR3 nucleotides read TGTGCCAGCAGCGTAGAGGTGTACACTACGAACACTGAAGCTTTCTTT. This gives the protein CASSVEVYTTNTEAFF.

This clone was found once. J is TRBJ2-3 and V is TRBV4-2; the D gene is possibly TRBD2 (5 bases). The CDR3 consists of 20 residues. V dropped 0 bases and J dropped 2 bases, with 24 bases sitting between them. Germline V gene lookup returns CDR1 LGHNA and CDR2 YNFKEQ. The CDR3 coding sequence is TGTGCCAGCAGCCAAGAAACGCTGGAACCACTAGGGATCTTCACAGATACGCAGTATTTT. It is translated as CASSQETLEPLGIFTDTQYF.

This clone turned up a few times. CDR3 in amino acids: CASSLWAEDSNQPQHF. The DNA for the CDR3 is TGTGCCAGCAGTTTATGGGCGGAGGATAGCAATCAGCCCCAGCATTTT. The chain links TRBV27 to TRBJ1-5; unclear D gene. CDR1 is MNHEY, CDR2 SMNVEV, per germline (reference sequence). V lost 1 base and J lost 0, with 10 bases in between. The CDR3 covers 16 residues.